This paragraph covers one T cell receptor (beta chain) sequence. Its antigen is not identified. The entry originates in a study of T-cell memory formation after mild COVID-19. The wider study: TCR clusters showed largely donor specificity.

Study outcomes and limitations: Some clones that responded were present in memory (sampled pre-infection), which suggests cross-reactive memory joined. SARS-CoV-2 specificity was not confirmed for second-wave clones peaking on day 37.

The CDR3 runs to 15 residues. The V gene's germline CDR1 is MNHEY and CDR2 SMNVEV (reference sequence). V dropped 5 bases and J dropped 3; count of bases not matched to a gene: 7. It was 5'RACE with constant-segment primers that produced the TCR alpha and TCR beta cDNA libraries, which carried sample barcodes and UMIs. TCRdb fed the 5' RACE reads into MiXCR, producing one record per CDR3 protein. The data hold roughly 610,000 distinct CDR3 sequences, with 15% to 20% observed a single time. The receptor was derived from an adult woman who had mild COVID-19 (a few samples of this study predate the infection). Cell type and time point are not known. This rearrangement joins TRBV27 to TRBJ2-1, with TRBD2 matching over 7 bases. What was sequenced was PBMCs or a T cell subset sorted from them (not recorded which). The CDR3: CASSPAWTSYNEQFF. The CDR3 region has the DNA TGTGCCAGCAGTCCCGCCTGGACTAGCTACAATGAGCAGTTCTTC.